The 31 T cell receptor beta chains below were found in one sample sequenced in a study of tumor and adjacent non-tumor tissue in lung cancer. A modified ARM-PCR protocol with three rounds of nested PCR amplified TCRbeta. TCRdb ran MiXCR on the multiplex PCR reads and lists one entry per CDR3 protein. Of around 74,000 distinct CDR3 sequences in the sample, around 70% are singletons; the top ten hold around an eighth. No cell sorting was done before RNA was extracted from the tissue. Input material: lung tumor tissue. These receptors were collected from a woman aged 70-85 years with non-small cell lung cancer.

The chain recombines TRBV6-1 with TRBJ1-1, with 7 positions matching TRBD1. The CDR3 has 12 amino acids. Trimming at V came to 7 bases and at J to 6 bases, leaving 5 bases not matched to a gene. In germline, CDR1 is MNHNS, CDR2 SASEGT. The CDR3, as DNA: TGTGCCAGCATCGCGGACAGGCCTGAAGCTTTCTTT. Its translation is CASIADRPEAFF.

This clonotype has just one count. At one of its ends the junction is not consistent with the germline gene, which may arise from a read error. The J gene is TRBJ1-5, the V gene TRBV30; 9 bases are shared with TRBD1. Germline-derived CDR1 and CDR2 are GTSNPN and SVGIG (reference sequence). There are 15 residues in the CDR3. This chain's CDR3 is CAWGLRDRVGQTQHF. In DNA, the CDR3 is TGTGCCTGGGGGTTACGGGACAGGGTAGGTCAGACCCAGCATTTT.

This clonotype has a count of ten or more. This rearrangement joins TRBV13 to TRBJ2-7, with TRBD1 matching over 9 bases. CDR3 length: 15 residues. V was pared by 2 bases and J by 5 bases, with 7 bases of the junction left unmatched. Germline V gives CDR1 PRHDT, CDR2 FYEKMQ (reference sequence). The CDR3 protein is CASSLNGQGYHEQYF. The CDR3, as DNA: TGTGCCAGCAGCTTAAATGGACAGGGGTACCACGAGCAGTACTTC.

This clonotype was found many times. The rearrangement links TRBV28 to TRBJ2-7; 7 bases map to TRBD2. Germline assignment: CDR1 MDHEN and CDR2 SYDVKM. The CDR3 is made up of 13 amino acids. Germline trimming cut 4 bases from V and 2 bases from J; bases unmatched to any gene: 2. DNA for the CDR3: TGTGCCAGCAGTTGGGGAGGGCCCTACGAGCAGTACTTC. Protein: CASSWGGPYEQYF. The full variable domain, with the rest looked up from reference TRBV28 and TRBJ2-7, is DVKVTQSSRYLVKRTGEKVFLECVQDMDHENMFWYRQDPGLGLRLIYFSYDVKMKEKGDIPEGYSVSREKKERFSLILESASTNQTSMYLCASSWGGPYEQYFGPGTRLTVT.

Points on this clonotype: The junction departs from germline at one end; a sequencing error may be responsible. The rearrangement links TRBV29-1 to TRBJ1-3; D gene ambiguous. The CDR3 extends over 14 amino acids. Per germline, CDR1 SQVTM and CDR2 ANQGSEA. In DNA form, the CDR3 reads TGCAGCGTTGAAGAATTGGGCAGACGAAACGCCATATATTTT. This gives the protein CSVEELGRRNAIYF. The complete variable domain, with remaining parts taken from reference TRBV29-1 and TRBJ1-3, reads SAVISQKPSRDICQRGTSLTIQCQVDSQVTMMFWYRQQPGQSLTLIATANQGSEATYESGFVIDKFPISRPNLTFSTLTVSNMSPEDSSIYLCSVEELGRRNAIYFGEGSWLTVV.

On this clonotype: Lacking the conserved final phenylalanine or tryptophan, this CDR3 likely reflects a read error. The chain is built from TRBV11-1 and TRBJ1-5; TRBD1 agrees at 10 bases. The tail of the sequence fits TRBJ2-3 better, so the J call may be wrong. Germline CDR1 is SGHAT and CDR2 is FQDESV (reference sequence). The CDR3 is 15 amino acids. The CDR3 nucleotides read TGTGCCAGCAGCACAGGGACAGGGGCCCATCAGCCCCAGTATTTG. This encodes CASSTGTGAHQPQYL.

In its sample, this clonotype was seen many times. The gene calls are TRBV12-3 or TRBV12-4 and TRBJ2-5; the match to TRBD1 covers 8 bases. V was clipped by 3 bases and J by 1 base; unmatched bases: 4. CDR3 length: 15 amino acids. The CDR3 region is CASSFTGGLQETQYF. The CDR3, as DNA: TGTGCCAGCAGTTTTACAGGGGGACTCCAAGAGACCCAGTACTTC.

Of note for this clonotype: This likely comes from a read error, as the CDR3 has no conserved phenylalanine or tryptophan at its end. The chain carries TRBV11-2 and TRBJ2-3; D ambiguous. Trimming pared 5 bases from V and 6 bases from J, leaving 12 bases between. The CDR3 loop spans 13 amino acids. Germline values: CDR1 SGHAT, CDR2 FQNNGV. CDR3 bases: TGTGCCAGCAGCCTCTTAAGGACCGATACGCAGTATTCT. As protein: CASSLLRTDTQYS.

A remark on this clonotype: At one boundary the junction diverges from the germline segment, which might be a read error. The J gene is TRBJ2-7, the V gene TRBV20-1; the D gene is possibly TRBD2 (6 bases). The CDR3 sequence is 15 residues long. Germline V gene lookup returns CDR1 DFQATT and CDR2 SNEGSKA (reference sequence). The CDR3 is CSAPASDSIAYEQHF. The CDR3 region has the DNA TGCAGTGCTCCAGCTAGCGACAGTATAGCGTACGAGCAGCACTTC.

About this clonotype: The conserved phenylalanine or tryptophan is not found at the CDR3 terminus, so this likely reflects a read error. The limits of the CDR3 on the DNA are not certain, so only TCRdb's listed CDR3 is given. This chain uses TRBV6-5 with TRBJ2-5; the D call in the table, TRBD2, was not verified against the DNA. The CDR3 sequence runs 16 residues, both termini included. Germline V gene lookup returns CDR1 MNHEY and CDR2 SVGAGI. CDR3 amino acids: CASSYSLGEGEEAKYV.

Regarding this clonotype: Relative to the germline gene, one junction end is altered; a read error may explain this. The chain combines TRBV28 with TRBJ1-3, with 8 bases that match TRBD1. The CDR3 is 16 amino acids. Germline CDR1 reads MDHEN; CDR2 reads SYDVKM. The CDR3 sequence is CTSSLGQGRSGNTIYF. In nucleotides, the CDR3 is TGTACCAGCAGCTTAGGACAGGGACGCTCTGGAAACACCATATATTTT.

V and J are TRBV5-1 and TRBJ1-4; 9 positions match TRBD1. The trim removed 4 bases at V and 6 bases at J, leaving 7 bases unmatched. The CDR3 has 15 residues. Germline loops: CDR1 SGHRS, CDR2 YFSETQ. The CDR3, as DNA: TGCGCCAGCAGCGGGGGGACAGGGATGGATGAAAAACTGTTTTTT. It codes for CASSGGTGMDEKLFF.

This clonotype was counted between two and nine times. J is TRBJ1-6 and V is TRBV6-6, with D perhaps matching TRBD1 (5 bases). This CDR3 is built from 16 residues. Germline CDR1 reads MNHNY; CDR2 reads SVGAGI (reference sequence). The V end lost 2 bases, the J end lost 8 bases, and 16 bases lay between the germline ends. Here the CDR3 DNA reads TGTGCCAGCAGTTACAGAAGGGGACTGCGGGATTCACCCCTCCACTTT. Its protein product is CASSYRRGLRDSPLHF.

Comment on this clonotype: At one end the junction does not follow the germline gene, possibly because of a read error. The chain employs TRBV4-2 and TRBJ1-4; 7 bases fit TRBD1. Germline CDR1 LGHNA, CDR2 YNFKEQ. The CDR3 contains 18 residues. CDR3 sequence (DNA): TGTGCCAACAGCCAAGACAGGGTCCTAACTGTGAGTGGTGAAAAACTGTTTTTT. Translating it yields CANSQDRVLTVSGEKLFF.

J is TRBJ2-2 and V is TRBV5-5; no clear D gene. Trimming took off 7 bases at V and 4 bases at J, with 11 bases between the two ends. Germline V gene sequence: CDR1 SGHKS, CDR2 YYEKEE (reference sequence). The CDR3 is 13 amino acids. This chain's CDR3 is CASGQALTGELFF. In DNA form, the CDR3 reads TGTGCCAGCGGCCAGGCCCTCACCGGGGAGCTGTTTTTT.

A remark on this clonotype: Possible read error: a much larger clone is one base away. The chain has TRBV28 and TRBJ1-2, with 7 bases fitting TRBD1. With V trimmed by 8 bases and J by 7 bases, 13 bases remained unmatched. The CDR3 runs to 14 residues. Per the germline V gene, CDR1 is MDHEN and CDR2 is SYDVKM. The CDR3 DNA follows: TGTGCCAGCGGACGACAGGGAGGGTCCTCTGGCTACACCTTC. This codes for CASGRQGGSSGYTF.

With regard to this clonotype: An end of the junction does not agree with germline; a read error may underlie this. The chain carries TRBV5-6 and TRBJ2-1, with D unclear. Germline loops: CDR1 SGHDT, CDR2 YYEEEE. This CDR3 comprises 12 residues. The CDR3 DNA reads TGTGCCAGCAACTTACGTGGCAATGCGCAGTTCTTC. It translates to CASNLRGNAQFF.

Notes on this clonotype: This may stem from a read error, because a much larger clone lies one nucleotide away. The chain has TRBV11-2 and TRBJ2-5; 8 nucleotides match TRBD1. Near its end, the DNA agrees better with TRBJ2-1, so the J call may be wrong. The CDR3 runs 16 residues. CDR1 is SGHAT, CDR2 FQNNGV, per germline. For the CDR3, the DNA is TGTGCCAGCAGCTTACAGGGGGCGGTGGGGCGAGAGACCCAGTTCTTC. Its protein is CASSLQGAVGRETQFF.

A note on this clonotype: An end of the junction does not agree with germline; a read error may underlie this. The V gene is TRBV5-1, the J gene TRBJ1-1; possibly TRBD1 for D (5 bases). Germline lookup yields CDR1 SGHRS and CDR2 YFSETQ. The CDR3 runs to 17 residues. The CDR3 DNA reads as TGCGCCAGCAGTACCCGGGACGGCGCTTTCATGAACACTGAAGCTATCTTT. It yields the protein CASSTRDGAFMNTEAIF.

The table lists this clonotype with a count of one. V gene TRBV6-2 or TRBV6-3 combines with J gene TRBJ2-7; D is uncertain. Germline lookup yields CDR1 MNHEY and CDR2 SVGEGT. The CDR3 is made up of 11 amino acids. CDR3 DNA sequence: TGTGCTAGAAGGAGATCCTACGAGCAGTACTTC. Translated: CARRRSYEQYF.

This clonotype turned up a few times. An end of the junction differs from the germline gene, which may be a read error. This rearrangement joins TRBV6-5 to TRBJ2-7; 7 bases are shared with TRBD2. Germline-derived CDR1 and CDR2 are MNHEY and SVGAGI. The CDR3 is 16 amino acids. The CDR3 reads CASNYVLGGSSYEQYF. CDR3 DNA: TGTGCCAGCAATTACGTGCTGGGAGGGAGTTCCTACGAGCAGTACTTC.

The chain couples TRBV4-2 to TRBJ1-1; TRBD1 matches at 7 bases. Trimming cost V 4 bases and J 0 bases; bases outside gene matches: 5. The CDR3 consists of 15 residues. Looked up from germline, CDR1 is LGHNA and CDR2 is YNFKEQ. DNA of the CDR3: TGTGCCAGCAGCCCAGGACAGGATATGAACACTGAAGCTTTCTTT. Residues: CASSPGQDMNTEAFF.

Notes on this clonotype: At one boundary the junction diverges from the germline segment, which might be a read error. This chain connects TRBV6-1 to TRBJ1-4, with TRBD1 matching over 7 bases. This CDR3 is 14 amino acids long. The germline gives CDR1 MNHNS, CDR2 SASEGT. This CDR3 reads CANRGDRTNERLFF. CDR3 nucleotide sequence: TGTGCCAACAGGGGAGACAGAACTAATGAAAGACTGTTTTTT.

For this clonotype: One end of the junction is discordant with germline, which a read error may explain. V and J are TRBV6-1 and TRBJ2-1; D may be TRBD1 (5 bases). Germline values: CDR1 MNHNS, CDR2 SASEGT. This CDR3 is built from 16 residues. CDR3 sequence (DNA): TGTGCCAGCATTTTACAGGCCTTCCAACTCTACATTGAGCAGTTCTTC. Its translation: CASILQAFQLYIEQFF.

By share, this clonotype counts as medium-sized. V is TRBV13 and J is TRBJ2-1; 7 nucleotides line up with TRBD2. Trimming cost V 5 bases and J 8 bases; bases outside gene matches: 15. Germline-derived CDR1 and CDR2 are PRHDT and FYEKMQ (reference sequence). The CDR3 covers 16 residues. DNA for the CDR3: TGTGCCAGCAGCCGTCAGCTTGGCGGGGGTTTTGATGAGCAGTTCTTC. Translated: CASSRQLGGGFDEQFF. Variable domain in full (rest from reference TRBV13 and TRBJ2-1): AAGVIQSPRHLIKEKRETATLKCYPIPRHDTVYWYQQGPGQDPQFLISFYEKMQSDKGSIPDRFSAQQFSDYHSELNMSSLELGDSALYFCASSRQLGGGFDEQFFGPGTRLTVL.

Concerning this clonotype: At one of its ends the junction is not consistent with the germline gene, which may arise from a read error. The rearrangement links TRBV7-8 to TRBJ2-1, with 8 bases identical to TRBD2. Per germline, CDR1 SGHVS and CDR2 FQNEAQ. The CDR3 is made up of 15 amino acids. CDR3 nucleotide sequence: TGTGCCAGCGCCACTAGCGGTCCCTCCTACAGTGAGCAGTTCTTC. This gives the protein CASATSGPSYSEQFF.

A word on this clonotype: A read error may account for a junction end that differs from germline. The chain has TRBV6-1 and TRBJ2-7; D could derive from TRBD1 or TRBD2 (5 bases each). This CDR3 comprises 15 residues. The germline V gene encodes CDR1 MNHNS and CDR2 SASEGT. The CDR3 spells CASSLTGLRSCEQYF. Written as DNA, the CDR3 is TGTGCCAGCAGTTTAACAGGACTTCGATCCTGCGAGCAGTACTTC.

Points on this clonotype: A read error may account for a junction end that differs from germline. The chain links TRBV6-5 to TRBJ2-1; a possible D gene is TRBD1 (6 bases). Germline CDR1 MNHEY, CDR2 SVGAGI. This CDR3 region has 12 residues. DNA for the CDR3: TGTGCCAGCAGAACCACAGGGCCTGAGCAGCTCTTC. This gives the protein CASRTTGPEQLF.

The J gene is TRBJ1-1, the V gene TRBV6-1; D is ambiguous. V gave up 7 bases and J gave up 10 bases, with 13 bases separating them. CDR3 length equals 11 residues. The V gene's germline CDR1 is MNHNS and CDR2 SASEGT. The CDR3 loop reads CASIESLGAFF. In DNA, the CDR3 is TGTGCCAGCATTGAGTCCCTGGGAGCTTTCTTT.

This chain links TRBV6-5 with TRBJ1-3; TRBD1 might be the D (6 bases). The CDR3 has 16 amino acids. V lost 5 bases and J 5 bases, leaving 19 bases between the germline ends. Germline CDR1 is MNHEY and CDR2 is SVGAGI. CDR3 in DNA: TGTGCCAGCAGTCCATCCCCGGACAGCTATCGAAACACCATATATTTT. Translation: CASSPSPDSYRNTIYF.

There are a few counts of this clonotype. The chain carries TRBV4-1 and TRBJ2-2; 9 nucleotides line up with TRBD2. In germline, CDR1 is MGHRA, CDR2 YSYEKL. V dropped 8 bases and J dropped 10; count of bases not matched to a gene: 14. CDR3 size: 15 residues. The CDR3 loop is CASRGLAGYFVELFF. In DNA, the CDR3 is TGCGCCAGCCGGGGTCTAGCGGGATATTTCGTGGAGCTGTTTTTT.